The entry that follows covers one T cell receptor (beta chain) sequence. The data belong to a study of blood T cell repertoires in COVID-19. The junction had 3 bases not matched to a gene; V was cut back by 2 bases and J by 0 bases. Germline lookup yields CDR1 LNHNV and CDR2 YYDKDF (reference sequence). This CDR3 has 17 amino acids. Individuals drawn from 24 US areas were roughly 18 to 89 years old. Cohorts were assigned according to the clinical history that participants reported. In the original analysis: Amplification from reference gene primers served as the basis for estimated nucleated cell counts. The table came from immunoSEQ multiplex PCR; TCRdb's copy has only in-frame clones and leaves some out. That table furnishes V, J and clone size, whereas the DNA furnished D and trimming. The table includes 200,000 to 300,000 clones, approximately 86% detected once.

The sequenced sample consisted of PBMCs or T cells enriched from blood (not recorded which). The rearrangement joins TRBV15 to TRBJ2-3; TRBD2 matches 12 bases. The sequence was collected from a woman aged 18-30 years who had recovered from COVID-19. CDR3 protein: CATSRLAGGHSTDTQYF. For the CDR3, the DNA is TGTGCCACCAGCAGACTAGCGGGAGGGCATAGCACAGATACGCAGTATTTT.